Reported below is one T cell receptor beta chain. The sample is drawn from a study of blood T cell repertoires in COVID-19. On the study more broadly: Sample material is recorded as cDNA or gDNA derived from T cells, B-cell-depleted T cells, or PBMCs.

Data came from immunoSEQ multiplex PCR; TCRdb stores just in-frame clones and leaves some out. Among about 140,000 clones listed, 84% were seen once. The V and J ends lost 8 bases and 2 bases, in that order; junction bases with no gene match: 4. Germline CDR1 SGHNT, CDR2 YENEEA. This CDR3 contains 13 residues. The chain couples TRBV11-3 to TRBJ2-5; 8 bases agree with TRBD2. The source of this sequence is an elderly woman in a cohort sampled during active or convalescent COVID-19. Sequences were obtained from peripheral blood. The CDR3 nucleotides read TGTGCCAGCCAATTAGCGGGACAAGAGACCCAGTACTTC. Encoded protein: CASQLAGQETQYF.